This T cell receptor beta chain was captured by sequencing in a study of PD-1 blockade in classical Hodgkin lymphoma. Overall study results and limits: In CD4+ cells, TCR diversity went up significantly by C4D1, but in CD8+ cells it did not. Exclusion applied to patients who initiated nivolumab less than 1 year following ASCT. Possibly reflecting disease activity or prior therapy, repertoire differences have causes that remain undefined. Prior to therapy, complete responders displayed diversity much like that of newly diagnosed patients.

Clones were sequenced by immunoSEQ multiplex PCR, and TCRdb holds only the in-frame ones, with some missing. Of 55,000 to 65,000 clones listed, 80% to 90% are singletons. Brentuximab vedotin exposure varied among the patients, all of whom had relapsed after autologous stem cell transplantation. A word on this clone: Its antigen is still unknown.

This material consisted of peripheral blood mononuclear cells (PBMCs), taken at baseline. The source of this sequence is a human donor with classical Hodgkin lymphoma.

CDR3 protein: CASSLGGRSHQETQYF. CDR3 DNA: TGTGCCAGCAGCTTAGGGGGCCGTTCACACCAAGAGACCCAGTACTTC. The V call is TRBV5-8, the J call TRBJ2-5; 7 positions agree with TRBD1. Germline-derived CDR1 and CDR2 are SGHTS and YDEGEE. The CDR3 contains 16 residues. J lost 0 bases, V lost 2 bases, and 7 bases had no gene match.